This T cell receptor beta chain was captured by sequencing in a study of OX40 agonist ivuxolimab in advanced cancers. Study-level information: It was permissible to have had prior anti-PD-1, anti-PD-L1 or anti-CTLA-4 therapy, and about 40% had some.

TCRdb keeps only in-frame clones here, not all; method: immunoSEQ multiplex PCR. This table has about 60,000 clones, 88% appearing once. This CDR3 comprises 17 residues. V lost 1 base and J lost 2; bases outside the gene matches: 8. In germline, CDR1 is MGHRA, CDR2 YSYEKL. The rearrangement uses TRBV4-1 and TRBJ2-5, with 9 nucleotides matching TRBD2. The source material was CD4+ or CD8+ T cells sorted from blood, sampled in a trial of the OX40 agonist ivuxolimab. The sequence derives from an adult with an advanced solid tumor such as melanoma, head and neck, liver or kidney cancer. This chain's CDR3 is CASSQGEASGVQETQYF. As DNA, the CDR3 is TGCGCCAGCAGCCAAGGGGAGGCTAGCGGGGTTCAAGAGACCCAGTACTTC.